This T cell receptor beta chain was observed in a study of blood T cell repertoires in COVID-19. Study details: Samples of COVID-19 (acute and convalescent) were obtained from the United States, Italy and Spain. PBMCs, B-cell-depleted T cells, or T cells provided the cDNA or gDNA that made up the material.

The data were produced by immunoSEQ multiplex PCR, yet TCRdb's version contains in-frame clones alone and is incomplete. The table shows some 290,000 clones, with around nine tenths occurring only once. V was clipped by 3 bases and J by 0 bases, with 14 bases between them. This CDR3 region has 15 residues. Germline values: CDR1 GTSNPN, CDR2 SVGIG (reference sequence). Followed longitudinally, the Seattle patients had been enrolled during active infection. Specimen: peripheral blood. The source of this sequence is a woman in her twenties or thirties with COVID-19, enrolled during active disease. V usage is TRBV30 and J usage is TRBJ1-2; D gene unclear. The CDR3 is CAWSPGLFPNYGYTF. The CDR3 coding sequence is TGTGCCTGGAGCCCAGGACTATTTCCTAACTATGGCTACACCTTC.